The clone carrying this T cell receptor (beta chain) was seen at least ten times. Primers targeting TRAV and TRBV primed first-strand cDNA, covering alpha and beta chains. Using a constant-region primer together with a V-primer adapter, TCRs were subjected to around 22 PCR cycles of amplification. TCRdb used MiXCR to reprocess the reads, holding one entry per CDR3 protein. Of some 94,000 distinct CDR3 sequences in the sample, around a fifth were seen once. This entry belongs to a study of low-dose radiotherapy and immunotherapy resistance in tumors. The time point here: after trial treatment. Treatment noted: LDRT plus nivolumab, ipilimumab, low-dose cyclophosphamide and aspirin (RACIN trial). Donors were dosed with nivolumab and ipilimumab; they also received aspirin, low-dose cyclophosphamide and low-dose radiotherapy. The V end was cut by 0 bases, the J end by 7 bases, with 6 bases between. Germline V gene lookup returns CDR1 LNHNV and CDR2 YYDKDF (reference sequence). This CDR3 spans 12 amino acids.

The sequencing used PBMCs, collected after low-dose radiotherapy plus immunotherapy. This chain connects TRBV15 to TRBJ1-1; no clear D. The sequence was obtained from a female donor with ovarian cancer. Here the CDR3 reads CATSRDTFEAFF. For the CDR3, the DNA is TGTGCCACCAGCAGAGATACGTTTGAAGCTTTCTTT.